This T cell receptor (beta chain) was identified during a study of blood T cell repertoires in COVID-19. Germline assignment: CDR1 SNHLY and CDR2 FYNNEI. Deletions cut 8 bases from V and 6 bases from J, with 14 bases between. The CDR3 runs 13 residues. Libraries were prepared by immunoSEQ multiplex PCR; TCRdb keeps only in-frame clonotypes and omits some of them. The repertoire holds 300,000 to 350,000 clones, 80% to 90% seen once, with around 4.5% in the top ten. Assignment of participants to cohorts was predicated upon participant-reported clinical history. This sequence originates from a woman aged 40 to 55 with acute COVID-19. The rearrangement uses TRBV2 and TRBJ1-5; D perhaps matches TRBD1 (5 bases). The sample consisted of PBMCs or T cells enriched from blood (not recorded which). This CDR3 reads CASSRLGGQPQHF. DNA of the CDR3: TGTGCCAGCTCAAGACTCGGGGGTCAGCCCCAGCATTTT. The whole variable domain, remainder taken from reference TRBV2 and TRBJ1-5, is EPEVTQTPSHQVTQMGQEVILRCVPISNHLYFYWYRQILGQKVEFLVSFYNNEISEKSEIFDDQFSVERPDGSNFTLKIRSTKLEDSAMYFCASSRLGGQPQHFGDGTRLSIL.